This T cell receptor beta chain is from a study of breast tumors, draining lymph nodes, adjacent tissues. General study results and limits: Most tumor T cells seemingly derive from lymph node, then expand in tumor. The lymph node origin of tumor T cells was framed as consistent with a hypothesis, not demonstrated. Luminal-like breast cancer showed significantly higher tumor–nontumor repertoire similarity than basal-like. Compared with lymph nodes, tumors were less diverse; compared with nontumor tissue, more.

The ends lost 9 bases at V and 14 bases at J; junction bases unmatched: 7. Germline V gene lookup returns CDR1 KGHDR and CDR2 SFDVKD. The CDR3 is 11 residues long. One entry per CDR3 protein results from TCRdb running MiXCR on the multiplex PCR reads. This table has tens of thousands of distinct CDR3 sequences, roughly three quarters appearing once. Regarding this clonotype: What it binds is unknown.

This clonotype was sampled from a female donor with breast cancer. Some clones in this sample may be carry-over from other donors' samples. Sequenced: tumor-adjacent breast tissue. The chain uses TRBV24-1 and TRBJ1-3, with 9 nucleotides matching TRBD1. For the CDR3, the DNA is TGTGCCACCTCCGGGACAGGGAAGCTATATTTT. It translates to CATSGTGKLYF.